This T cell receptor beta chain is from a study of blood T cell repertoires in COVID-19. This table comes from immunoSEQ multiplex PCR, and its TCRdb copy is limited to in-frame clones, with some not included. The sample includes tens of thousands of clones, around 90% seen only once; the top ten take 1.3% to 1.5%. The V segment lost 6 bases and the J segment 3 bases; nucleotides outside the gene matches: 3. The CDR3 totals 12 residues. Per the germline V gene, CDR1 is SQVTM and CDR2 is ANQGSEA. V is TRBV29-1 and J is TRBJ2-3; 7 bases are shared with TRBD2. The sequence derives from a man aged 50 to 60 with acute or convalescent COVID-19. The sequencing sample was made of peripheral blood. CDR3: CSVERDTDTQYF. As DNA, the CDR3 is TGCAGCGTGGAGCGGGATACAGATACGCAGTATTTT.